This entry is about one T cell receptor (beta chain). As yet, its antigen is unknown. The entry originates in a study of cytomegalovirus exposure and HLA in healthy donors. Study-level background: Researchers found that 81% of 398 genotyped donors fell within the Caucasian-associated ancestry cluster.

The CDR3 totals 14 residues. The germline CDR1 and CDR2 sequences are SGHRS and YFSETQ. V lost 1 base to trimming and J lost 0 bases, with 7 bases between them. The study ran its PCR with 60 Vbeta and 13 Jbeta primers. The repertoire was sequenced with immunoSEQ multiplex PCR; TCRdb's copy has only in-frame clones and lacks some. The sample includes some 200,000 clones, 75% to 90% of them seen just once. Study results and limitations: Most sequenced TCRs were rare (though some public TCRs occurred in many donors). The number of N-insertions in an Asian-associated ancestry cluster was reportedly below the roughly 660-donor mean in a later analysis.

The rearrangement links TRBV5-1 to TRBJ1-1; D not resolved. Sequenced: PBMCs. This clonotype was obtained from a woman aged 18 to 35 in good health and CMV-seronegative. CDR3 amino acids: CASSLSGLNTEAFF. The CDR3 bases are TGCGCCAGCAGCTTGTCTGGGCTGAACACTGAAGCTTTCTTT.